These T cell receptor beta chains were read from a single sample in a study of beta chain features in type 1 diabetes. Here immunoSEQ multiplex PCR was the method, and the copy in TCRdb shows in-frame clones only, minus some. The sample shows approximately 120,000 clones, approximately 39% of them seen only once. Source material: stem cell memory CD4+ T cells from blood. These receptors were taken from a woman aged 18-29 years in good health. Both conserved end residues are part of each CDR3. D genes are given only for firm matches. The listing skips clone size in some rows; elsewhere it reads once, few, many or a size class.

v_gene,abundance,d_gene,len,j_gene,CDR3aa,CDR3nt
TRBV18,.,.,17,TRBJ1-2,CASSPLGTEISNYGYTF,TGTGCCAGCTCACCACTAGGAACAGAGATCTCTAACTATGGCTACACCTTC
TRBV5-1,few,TRBD1,15,TRBJ1-2,CASSSGQAAVDGYTF,TGCGCCAGCAGCTCGGGACAGGCGGCCGTGGATGGCTACACCTTC
TRBV5-1,.,.,14,TRBJ2-1,CASSLEVRRDEQFF,TGCGCCAGCAGCTTGGAAGTTAGACGGGATGAGCAGTTCTTC
TRBV14,.,.,15,TRBJ1-1,CASSRTASMNTEAFF,TGTGCCAGCAGCCGGACAGCCAGCATGAACACTGAAGCTTTCTTT
TRBV7-6,few,.,14,TRBJ1-2,CASSLDPGSYGYTF,TGTGCCAGCAGCTTAGACCCAGGTAGCTATGGCTACACCTTC
TRBV7-9,few,TRBD1,16,TRBJ2-7,CASSTRTGMDRYEQYF,TGTGCCAGCAGCACTCGGACAGGGATGGATCGGTACGAGCAGTACTTC
TRBV28,few,TRBD2,15,TRBJ2-2,CASSFAGVRTGELFF,TGTGCCAGCAGTTTCGCGGGAGTACGAACCGGGGAGCTGTTTTTT
TRBV7-8,.,.,13,TRBJ1-2,CASSFYRGYGYTF,TGTGCCAGCAGCTTTTATAGGGGCTATGGCTACACCTTC
TRBV25-1,few,.,16,TRBJ2-3,CASSEDGGAFTDTQYF,TGTGCCAGCAGTGAAGACGGGGGAGCATTCACAGATACGCAGTATTTT
TRBV29-1,few,.,12,TRBJ2-7,CSVTTSTYEQYF,TGCAGCGTTACGACAAGTACCTACGAGCAGTACTTC
TRBV4-2,.,TRBD2,15,TRBJ2-1,CASSQAGGSRYEQFF,TGTGCCAGCAGCCAAGCGGGCGGGAGTCGCTATGAGCAGTTCTTC
TRBV7-2,.,TRBD2,18,TRBJ2-3,CASSLVPPRGRGSDTQYF,TGTGCCAGCAGCTTAGTACCCCCCCGCGGGAGAGGCTCCGATACGCAGTATTTT
TRBV6-6,.,.,14,TRBJ1-5,CASSYDTTNQPQHF,TGTGCCAGCAGTTACGACACAACTAATCAGCCCCAGCATTTT
TRBV30,.,TRBD1,17,TRBJ1-2,CAWTQRGGQGQAVGYTF,TGTGCCTGGACCCAAAGGGGGGGACAGGGGCAAGCCGTTGGCTACACCTTC
TRBV28,.,.,15,TRBJ2-7,CASSFSAVGSYEQYF,TGTGCCAGCAGTTTCTCAGCGGTGGGCTCCTACGAGCAGTACTTC
TRBV28,few,.,12,TRBJ1-5,CASRGGLQPQHF,TGTGCCAGCAGGGGGGGGCTTCAGCCCCAGCATTTT
TRBV28,.,.,14,TRBJ1-2,CASRRTGSGTGYTF,TGTGCCAGCAGAAGAACAGGGTCAGGTACTGGCTACACCTTC
TRBV14,few,.,15,TRBJ2-1,CASSQIGIAHNEQFF,TGTGCCAGCAGCCAAATTGGAATAGCTCACAATGAGCAGTTCTTC
TRBV5-1,few,TRBD1,14,TRBJ1-1,CASSPYRGRTEAFF,TGCGCCAGCAGCCCATACAGGGGCCGCACTGAAGCTTTCTTT
TRBV29-1,.,.,13,TRBJ1-2,CSVEARGDYGYTF,TGCAGCGTTGAAGCCCGGGGGGACTATGGCTACACCTTC
TRBV7-2,.,.,11,TRBJ2-1,CASSLLYEQFF,TGTGCCAGCAGCTTACTATATGAGCAGTTCTTC
TRBV7-9,.,TRBD2,15,TRBJ2-1,CASSLLLAGVNEQFF,TGTGCCAGCAGCTTACTCCTAGCGGGAGTCAATGAGCAGTTCTTC
TRBV4-2,.,TRBD1,16,TRBJ1-1,CASSQTNRGTNTEAFF,TGTGCCAGCAGTCAAACGAACAGGGGGACAAACACTGAAGCTTTCTTT
TRBV7-3,.,.,13,TRBJ2-3,CASSLVPADTQYF,TGTGCCAGCAGCTTAGTGCCAGCAGATACGCAGTATTTT
TRBV29-1,few,.,12,TRBJ1-1,CSVVSGGTEAFF,TGCAGCGTTGTATCGGGAGGCACTGAAGCTTTCTTT
TRBV18,.,TRBD2,17,TRBJ2-7,CASSPMFGTSGTYEQYF,TGTGCCAGCTCACCAATGTTTGGGACTAGCGGGACCTACGAGCAGTACTTC
TRBV27,.,TRBD2,16,TRBJ2-1,CASRRFSGGSYNEQFF,TGTGCCAGCAGAAGATTTAGCGGGGGGTCCTACAATGAGCAGTTCTTC
TRBV2,few,TRBD1,13,TRBJ2-7,CAGTGQGGGEQYF,TGTGCCGGTACTGGACAGGGCGGAGGCGAGCAGTACTTC
TRBV5-1,.,.,15,TRBJ2-5,CASSTPGLLQETQYF,TGCGCCAGCAGTACGCCGGGACTTCTTCAAGAGACCCAGTACTTC
TRBV5-6,.,TRBD2,12,TRBJ2-1,CASSRTSNQEFF,TGTGCCAGCAGCCGGACTAGCAACCAGGAGTTCTTC
TRBV4-1,.,.,13,TRBJ2-5,CASSLTPSETQYF,TGTGCCAGCAGCCTTACACCCTCAGAGACCCAGTACTTC
TRBV7-9,few,.,16,TRBJ1-1,CASSWGQGFMNTEAFF,TGTGCCAGCAGCTGGGGCCAGGGCTTTATGAACACTGAAGCTTTCTTT
TRBV27,.,.,13,TRBJ2-1,CASSFRVMNEQFF,TGTGCCAGCAGTTTCCGGGTTATGAATGAGCAGTTCTTC
TRBV5-1,few,TRBD2,16,TRBJ2-3,CASSSGLAGPTDTQYF,TGCGCCAGCAGCAGCGGACTAGCGGGGCCCACAGATACGCAGTATTTT
TRBV29-1,.,.,15,TRBJ1-4,CSVSKSTGTNEKLFF,TGCAGCGTCTCTAAATCGACAGGCACTAATGAAAAACTGTTTTTT
TRBV7-2,.,TRBD2,15,TRBJ2-3,CASSRSGTGTDTQYF,TGTGCCAGCAGCAGGAGCGGGACGGGCACAGATACGCAGTATTTT
TRBV25-1,few,.,18,TRBJ2-2,CASSESEASGRNTGELFF,TGTGCCAGCAGTGAATCTGAGGCAAGCGGGCGGAACACCGGGGAGCTGTTTTTT
TRBV5-1,.,.,18,TRBJ2-6,CASSGAPGHLSGANVLTF,TGCGCCAGCAGCGGGGCTCCGGGACACCTCTCTGGGGCCAACGTCCTGACTTTC
TRBV11-2,.,.,15,TRBJ2-6,CASSFRFSGANVLTF,TGTGCCAGCAGCTTTCGGTTCTCTGGGGCCAACGTCCTGACTTTC
TRBV5-1,.,.,14,TRBJ2-1,CASSILQSYNEQFF,TGCGCCAGCAGCATCCTACAGTCCTACAATGAGCAGTTCTTC
TRBV10-3,.,.,12,TRBJ2-7,CAIRGQGIEQYF,TGTGCCATCAGAGGCCAGGGGATTGAGCAGTACTTC
TRBV5-1,.,.,13,TRBJ2-7,CASSLAGSHEQYF,TGCGCCAGCAGCTTGGCCGGGAGCCACGAGCAGTACTTC
TRBV28,.,.,14,TRBJ2-7,CATKSLGKSYEQYF,TGTGCCACCAAGTCCCTCGGGAAGTCCTACGAGCAGTACTTC
TRBV7-8,.,TRBD2,14,TRBJ2-7,CASSWGGRVNEQYF,TGTGCCAGCAGCTGGGGCGGGAGGGTAAACGAGCAGTACTTC
TRBV5-1,.,TRBD2,16,TRBJ2-3,CASSLGTSGTTDTQYF,TGCGCCAGCAGCTTGGGGACTAGCGGGACCACAGATACGCAGTATTTT
TRBV7-7,.,TRBD2,14,TRBJ2-7,CASSSLAGLYEQYF,TGTGCCAGCAGCTCACTAGCGGGACTCTACGAGCAGTACTTC
TRBV29-1,few,.,14,TRBJ2-1,CSVDGTQPGDEQFF,TGCAGCGTTGATGGGACACAGCCAGGAGATGAGCAGTTCTTC
TRBV29-1,.,.,12,TRBJ1-1,CSVSRVDTEAFF,TGCAGCGTAAGCAGGGTGGACACTGAAGCTTTCTTT
TRBV7-9,.,.,16,TRBJ2-7,CASSLPVGAGAYEQYF,TGTGCCAGCAGCTTGCCGGTGGGGGCTGGGGCCTACGAGCAGTACTTC
TRBV18,.,.,14,TRBJ2-7,CASSLSDRSYEQYF,TGTGCCAGCTCACTAAGTGACAGAAGCTACGAGCAGTACTTC
TRBV9,.,.,13,TRBJ2-2,CASLDSNTGELFF,TGTGCCAGCCTTGACAGTAACACCGGGGAGCTGTTTTTT
TRBV19,few,.,13,TRBJ1-1,CASSTRVKTEAFF,TGTGCCAGTAGTACCAGGGTTAAGACTGAAGCTTTCTTT
TRBV5-4,.,TRBD1,14,TRBJ2-3,CASSLQGATDTQYF,TGTGCCAGCAGCCTCCAGGGGGCTACAGATACGCAGTATTTT
TRBV7-8,.,.,12,TRBJ2-1,CASSPRRSEQFF,TGTGCCAGCAGCCCTAGAAGGTCCGAGCAGTTCTTC
TRBV11-1,.,.,15,TRBJ2-5,CASSLALEYQETQYF,TGTGCCAGCAGCTTAGCTTTGGAGTACCAAGAGACCCAGTACTTC
TRBV5-1,.,TRBD2,17,TRBJ2-5,CASSLEGSGTRTGTQYF,TGCGCCAGCAGCTTGGAAGGCTCCGGGACTAGGACGGGAACCCAGTACTTC
TRBV6-5,few,.,13,TRBJ1-1,CASSMTGNTEAFF,TGTGCCAGCAGCATGACAGGGAACACTGAAGCTTTCTTT
TRBV7-2,.,TRBD2,15,TRBJ2-1,CASSPSSGSYNEQFF,TGTGCCAGCAGCCCCTCTAGCGGCTCCTACAATGAGCAGTTCTTC
TRBV29-1,.,.,14,TRBJ1-1,CSVGDGGWNTEAFF,TGCAGCGTTGGCGACGGCGGTTGGAACACTGAAGCTTTCTTT
TRBV5-6,.,TRBD2,15,TRBJ2-5,CASSLVGGKQETQYF,TGTGCCAGCAGCTTGGTGGGGGGGAAGCAAGAGACCCAGTACTTC